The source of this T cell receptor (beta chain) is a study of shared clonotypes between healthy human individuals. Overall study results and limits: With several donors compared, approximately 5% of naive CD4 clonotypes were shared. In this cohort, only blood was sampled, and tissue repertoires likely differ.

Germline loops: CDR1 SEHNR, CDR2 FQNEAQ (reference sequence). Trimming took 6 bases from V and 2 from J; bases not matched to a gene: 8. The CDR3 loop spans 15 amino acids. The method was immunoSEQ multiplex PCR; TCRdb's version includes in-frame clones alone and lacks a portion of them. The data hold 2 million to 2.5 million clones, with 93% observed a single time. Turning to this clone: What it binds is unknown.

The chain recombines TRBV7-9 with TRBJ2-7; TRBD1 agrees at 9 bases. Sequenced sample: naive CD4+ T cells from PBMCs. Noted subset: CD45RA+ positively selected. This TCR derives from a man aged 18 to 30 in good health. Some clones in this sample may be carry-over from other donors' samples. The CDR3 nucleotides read TGTGCCAGCAGTGCGGGACAGGGTACTACCTACGAGCAGTACTTC. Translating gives CASSAGQGTTYEQYF.